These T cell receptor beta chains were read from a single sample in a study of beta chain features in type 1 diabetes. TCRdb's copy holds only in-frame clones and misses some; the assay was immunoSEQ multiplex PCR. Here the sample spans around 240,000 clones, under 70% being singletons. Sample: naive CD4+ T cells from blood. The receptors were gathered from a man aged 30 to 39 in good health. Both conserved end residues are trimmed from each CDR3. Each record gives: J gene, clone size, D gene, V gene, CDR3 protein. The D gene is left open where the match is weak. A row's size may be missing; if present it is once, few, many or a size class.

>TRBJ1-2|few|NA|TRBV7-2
ASSIGTTKGYGYT
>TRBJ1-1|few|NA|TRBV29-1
SVQGRAPAGEAF
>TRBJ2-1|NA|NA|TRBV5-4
ASSLGRTPYNEQF
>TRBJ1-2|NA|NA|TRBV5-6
ASSLTGRAFYGYT
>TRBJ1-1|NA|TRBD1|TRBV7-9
ASSSGTGKPEAF
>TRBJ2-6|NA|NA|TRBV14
ASSLEAGANVLT
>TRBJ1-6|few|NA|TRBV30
AWSDGRSPLH
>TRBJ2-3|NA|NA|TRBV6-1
ASSELTLHTDTQY
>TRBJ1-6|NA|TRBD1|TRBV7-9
ASSPGQGGNSPLH
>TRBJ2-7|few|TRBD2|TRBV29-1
SAREGSYEQY
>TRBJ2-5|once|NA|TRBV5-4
ASSPPDGETQY
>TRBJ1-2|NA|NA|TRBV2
ASSENQGTNT
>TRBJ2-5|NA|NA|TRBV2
ASSDGVGETQY
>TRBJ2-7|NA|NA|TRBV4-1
ASSQEESRGSYEQY
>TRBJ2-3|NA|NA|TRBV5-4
ASSPVRADTQY
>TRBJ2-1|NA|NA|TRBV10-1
ASSRGNEQF
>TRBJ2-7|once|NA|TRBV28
ASRDGRRYEQY
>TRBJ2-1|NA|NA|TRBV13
ASSSTQGNEQF
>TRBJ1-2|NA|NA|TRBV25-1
ASSATGKYSYT
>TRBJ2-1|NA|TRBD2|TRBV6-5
ASSQTSGPYNEQF